The source of this T cell receptor beta chain is a study of radiation and T cells in renal cell carcinoma. Regarding this clone: What it recognizes is unknown.

Produced via immunoSEQ multiplex PCR; TCRdb's table is partial and in-frame only. The data show some 31,000 clones, over 70% seen once. Time point indicated: blood 4 weeks post-SBRT, at nephrectomy. As for treatment: 15 Gy SBRT to primary tumor, nephrectomy 4 weeks later. Nephrectomy followed 15 Gy stereotactic body radiation by 4 weeks. Serial blood draws occurred at baseline and 2 and 4 weeks post-SBRT. Germline CDR1 is SNHLY and CDR2 is FYNNEI. The CDR3 is 12 residues long. Study outcomes and limitations: Pretreatment tumor biopsies were lacking, so baseline clonotypes are unknown. From baseline, blood top tumor clonotypes peaked at 2 weeks post-radiation.

The source was blood, collected from a patient whose treatment included radiotherapy and nephrectomy. The sequence came from a man between 60 and 70 years old with renal cell carcinoma. This sequence joins TRBV2 and TRBJ2-5; no firm D call. The last part of the DNA fits TRBJ2-7 better; the J call may be wrong. This CDR3 is CASNPEVYEQYF. The CDR3 nucleotides are TGTGCCAGCAACCCTGAGGTATACGAGCAGTACTTC.